These T cell receptor beta chains were read from a single sample in a study of shared clonotypes between healthy human individuals. Profiled with immunoSEQ multiplex PCR; TCRdb holds only in-frame clones, not every one. This sample has about 480,000 clones, with over 75% found just once. The specimen sequenced was PBMCs. These receptors all stem from a woman in her 40s in good health. Some clones in this sample may be carry-over from other donors' samples. The CDR3 runs from the conserved cysteine through the conserved F or W. The D gene is left open where the match is weak. The size entry is marked missing in some rows and otherwise reads once, few, many or a size class.

>.|.|TRBJ2-7|TRBV10-3
CAISETESSYEQYF
TGTGCCATCAGTGAGACAGAAAGCTCCTACGAGCAGTACTTC
>TRBD2|.|TRBJ2-7|TRBV5-1
CASSLGVAGVQEQYF
TGCGCCAGCAGCTTGGGTGTAGCGGGAGTTCAGGAGCAGTACTTC
>TRBD2|.|TRBJ2-7|TRBV25-1
CASRRTSGKAYEQYF
TGTGCCAGCAGGCGGACTAGCGGGAAAGCCTACGAGCAGTACTTC
>TRBD2|.|TRBJ2-7|TRBV7-2
CASSFSGRSLTYEQYF
TGTGCCAGCAGCTTTAGCGGGAGAAGCCTGACCTACGAGCAGTACTTC
>TRBD2|.|TRBJ2-3|TRBV6-4
CASSVTAGVSDTQYF
TGTGCCAGCAGTGTTACAGCGGGAGTTTCCGATACGCAGTATTTT
>.|.|TRBJ1-1|TRBV9
CASSVGGEVAEAFF
TGTGCCAGCAGCGTAGGGGGCGAGGTCGCTGAAGCTTTCTTT
>.|few|TRBJ2-5|TRBV5-6
CASSFGGGQETQYF
TGTGCCAGCAGCTTCGGGGGAGGCCAAGAGACCCAGTACTTC
>.|few|TRBJ1-2|TRBV10-3
CAIGAQESGYTF
TGTGCCATCGGAGCTCAGGAGTCTGGCTACACCTTC
>.|many|TRBJ2-2|TRBV18
CASSPRRQSTGELFF
TGTGCCAGCTCACCACGCCGCCAGAGCACCGGGGAGCTGTTTTTT
>.|.|TRBJ2-7|TRBV7-3
CASSLGPFAAGYEQYF
TGTGCCAGCAGCTTAGGTCCGTTTGCTGCGGGCTACGAGCAGTACTTC
>TRBD2|.|TRBJ2-1|TRBV6-5
CASRSGLAGYNEQFF
TGTGCCAGCAGGAGCGGACTAGCGGGGTACAATGAGCAGTTCTTC
>.|.|TRBJ1-5|TRBV2
CASSELVGSNQPQHF
TGTGCCAGCAGTGAACTTGTAGGGTCCAATCAGCCCCAGCATTTT
>TRBD1|.|TRBJ2-2|TRBV5-1
CASSKDRANTGELFF
TGCGCCAGCAGTAAGGACAGGGCGAACACCGGGGAGCTGTTTTTT
>TRBD1|.|TRBJ1-2|TRBV29-1
CSVGQGGYTF
TGCAGCGTGGGACAGGGTGGCTACACCTTC
>TRBD1|once|TRBJ2-7|TRBV5-1
CASSLGRDRATYEQYF
TGCGCCAGCAGCTTGGGCCGGGACAGAGCGACCTACGAGCAGTACTTC
>.|.|TRBJ1-3|TRBV19
CASSIAGNTIYF
TGTGCCAGTAGTATAGCAGGAAACACCATATATTTT
>TRBD1|.|TRBJ1-1|TRBV2
CASSEEGAGTEAFF
TGTGCCAGCAGTGAGGAGGGGGCTGGAACTGAAGCTTTCTTT
>.|.|TRBJ1-5|TRBV5-4
CASSFDPDQPQHF
TGTGCCAGCAGCTTCGACCCAGATCAGCCCCAGCATTTT
>.|once|TRBJ2-1|TRBV29-1
CSVSRDRGYNEQFF
TGCAGCGTGAGCCGGGATAGGGGCTACAATGAGCAGTTCTTC